This T cell receptor beta chain was identified during a study of metastatic and nonmetastatic thyroid tumors. Study-wide background: For malignant and benign thyroid patients, tumor or nodule tissue and blood were the sources whose repertoires were compared.

The germline gives CDR1 MNHNS, CDR2 SASEGT. This CDR3 comprises 17 residues. Trimming left V 6 bases short and J 0 bases short, with 18 bases between. Each patient came to thyroid surgery without any prior treatment (of any kind). Study observations and caveats: Significantly higher TCR beta diversity was reportedly seen in malignant thyroid tumors than benign nodules, in blood and tumor.

This clone has just a few counts. Its target is unknown. Other DNA sequences in the sample encode the same CDR3. In the authors' methods: Using the CDR3 differences seen across clinicopathological groups, the authors built a distant-metastasis classifier for papillary thyroid cancer, which was meant to discriminate distant-metastatic patients. TCRdb reprocessed the PCR reads using MiXCR. These V and J calls are TCRdb output, not the study's own analysis. This table has 43,000 or so clones, roughly 4% appearing once. This TCR was recovered from a female donor with papillary thyroid cancer or a benign thyroid nodule (not recorded which). Some clones in this sample may be carry-over from other donors' samples. The chain is built from TRBV6-1 and TRBJ1-5; D unclear. Sequencing was done on a sample of blood. CDR3 in amino acids: CASRTREGMFSNQPQHF. In DNA, the CDR3 is TGTGCCAGCAGGACAAGGGAGGGAATGTTTAGCAATCAGCCCCAGCATTTT.